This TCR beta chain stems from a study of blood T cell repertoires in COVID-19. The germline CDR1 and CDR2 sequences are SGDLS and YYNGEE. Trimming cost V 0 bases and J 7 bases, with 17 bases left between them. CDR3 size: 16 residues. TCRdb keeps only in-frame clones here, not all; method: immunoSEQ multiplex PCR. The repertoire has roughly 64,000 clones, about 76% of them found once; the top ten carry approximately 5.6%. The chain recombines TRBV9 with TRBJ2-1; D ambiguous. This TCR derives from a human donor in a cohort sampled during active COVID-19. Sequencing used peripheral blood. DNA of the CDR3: TGTGCCAGCAGCGTAGCTGCGGCGATGCACACGAATGAGCAGTTCTTC. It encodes CASSVAAAMHTNEQFF.